This T cell receptor beta chain was identified in a study of cytomegalovirus exposure and HLA in healthy donors. As to this clone: Its antigen remains unidentified.

There are 12 residues in the CDR3. Looked up from germline, CDR1 is LNHDA and CDR2 is SQIVND (reference sequence). V gave up 7 bases and J gave up 6 bases; unmatched junction bases: 5. Both 60 Vbeta primers and 13 Jbeta primers went into the PCR. Generated by immunoSEQ multiplex PCR, the TCRdb table keeps only in-frame clones and is missing some. The profile shows about 82,000 clones, roughly 80% of them singletons. General study findings and limits: Cytomegalovirus-associated TCR beta chains were listed, numbering more than 150. Researchers had no immune exposure information except CMV serostatus available.

The sequenced sample consisted of PBMCs. This chain connects TRBV19 to TRBJ1-1; 7 bases line up with TRBD1. The origin of this receptor is a human donor in good health. CDR3 sequence (DNA): TGTGCCAGTACAGGGGGGACCCCTGAAGCTTTCTTT. Its protein product is CASTGGTPEAFF.